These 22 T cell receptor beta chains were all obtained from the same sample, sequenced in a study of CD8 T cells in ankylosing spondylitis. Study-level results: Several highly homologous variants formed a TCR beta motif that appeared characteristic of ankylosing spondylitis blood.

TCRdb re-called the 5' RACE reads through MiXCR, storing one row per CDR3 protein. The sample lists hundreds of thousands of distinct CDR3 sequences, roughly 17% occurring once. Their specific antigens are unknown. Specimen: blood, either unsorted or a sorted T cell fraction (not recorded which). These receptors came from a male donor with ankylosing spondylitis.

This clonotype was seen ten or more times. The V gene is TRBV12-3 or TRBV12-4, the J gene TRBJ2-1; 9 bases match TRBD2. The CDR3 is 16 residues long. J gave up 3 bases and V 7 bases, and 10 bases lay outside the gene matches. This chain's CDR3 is CASTSDRLADYNEQFF. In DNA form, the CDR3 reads TGTGCCAGCACCTCAGATCGACTAGCGGACTACAATGAGCAGTTCTTC.

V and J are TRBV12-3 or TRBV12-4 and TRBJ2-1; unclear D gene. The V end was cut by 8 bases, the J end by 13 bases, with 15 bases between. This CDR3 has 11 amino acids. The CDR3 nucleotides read TGTGCCAGCGCTTCGCTAGACCACCAGTTCTTC. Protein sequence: CASASLDHQFF.

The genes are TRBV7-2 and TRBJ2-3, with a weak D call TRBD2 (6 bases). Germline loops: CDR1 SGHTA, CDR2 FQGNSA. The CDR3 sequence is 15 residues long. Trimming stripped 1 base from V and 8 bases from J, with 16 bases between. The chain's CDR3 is CASSLEVGSRATQYF. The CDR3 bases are TGTGCCAGCAGCTTAGAGGTCGGGAGCAGGGCTACGCAGTATTTT.

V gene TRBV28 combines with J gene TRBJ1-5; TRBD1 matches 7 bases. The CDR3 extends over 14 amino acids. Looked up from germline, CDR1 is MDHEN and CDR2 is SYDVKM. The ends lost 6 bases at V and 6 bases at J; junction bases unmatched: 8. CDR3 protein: CASSPGGGTQPQHF. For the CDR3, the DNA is TGTGCCAGCAGCCCAGGGGGGGGCACTCAGCCCCAGCATTTT.

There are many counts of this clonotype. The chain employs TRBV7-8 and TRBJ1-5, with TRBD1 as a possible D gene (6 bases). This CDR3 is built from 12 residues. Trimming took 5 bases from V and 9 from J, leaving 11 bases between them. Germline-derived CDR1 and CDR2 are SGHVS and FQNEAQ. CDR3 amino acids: CASSRSRGPQHF. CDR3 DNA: TGTGCCAGCAGCAGGTCCAGGGGGCCCCAGCATTTT. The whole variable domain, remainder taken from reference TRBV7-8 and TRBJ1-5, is GAGVSQSPRYKVAKRGQDVALRCDPISGHVSLFWYQQALGQGPEFLTYFQNEAQLDKSGLPSDRFFAERPEGSVSTLKIQRTQQEDSAVYLCASSRSRGPQHFGDGTRLSIL.

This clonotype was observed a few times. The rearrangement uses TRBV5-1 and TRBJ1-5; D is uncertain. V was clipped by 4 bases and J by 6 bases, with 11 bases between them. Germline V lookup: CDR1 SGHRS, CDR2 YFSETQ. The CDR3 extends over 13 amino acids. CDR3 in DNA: TGCGCCAGCAGCCAGGCAGCAGGTCAGCCCCAGCATTTT. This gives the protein CASSQAAGQPQHF.

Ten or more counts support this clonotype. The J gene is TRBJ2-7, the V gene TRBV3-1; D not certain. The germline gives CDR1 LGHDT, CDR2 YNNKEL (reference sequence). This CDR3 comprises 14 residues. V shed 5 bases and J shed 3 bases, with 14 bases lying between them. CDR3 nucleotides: TGTGCCAGCAGCTCTTACGAGAAGGGCTACGAGCAGTACTTC. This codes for CASSSYEKGYEQYF.

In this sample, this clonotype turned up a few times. DNA for the CDR3: TGTGCCAGCAGCTTAGACTGGGTAGAGGACGAGCAGTACTTC. As protein: CASSLDWVEDEQYF. V and J are TRBV7-9 and TRBJ2-7; no clear D. Germline CDR1 is SEHNR and CDR2 is FQNEAQ (reference sequence). V was trimmed by 1 base and J by 5 bases, leaving 12 bases between them. The CDR3 has 14 amino acids.

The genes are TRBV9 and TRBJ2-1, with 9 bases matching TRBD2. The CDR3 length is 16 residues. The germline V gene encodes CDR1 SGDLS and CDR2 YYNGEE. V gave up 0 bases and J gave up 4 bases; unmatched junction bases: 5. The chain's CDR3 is CASSVEGREGYNEQFF. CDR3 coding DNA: TGTGCCAGCAGCGTAGAGGGGCGGGAGGGTTACAATGAGCAGTTCTTC.

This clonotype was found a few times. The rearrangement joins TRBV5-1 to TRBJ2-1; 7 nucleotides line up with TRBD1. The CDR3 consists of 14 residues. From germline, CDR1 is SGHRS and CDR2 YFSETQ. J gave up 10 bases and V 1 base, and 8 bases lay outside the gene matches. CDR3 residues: CASSLPDRTREQFF. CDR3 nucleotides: TGCGCCAGCAGCTTGCCGGACAGGACCAGGGAGCAGTTCTTC.

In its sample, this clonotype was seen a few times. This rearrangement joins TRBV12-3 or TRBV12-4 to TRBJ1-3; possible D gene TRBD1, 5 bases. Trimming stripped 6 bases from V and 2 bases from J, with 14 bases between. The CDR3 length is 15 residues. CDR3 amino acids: CASSPGGGAGNTIYF. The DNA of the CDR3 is TGTGCCAGCAGCCCCGGGGGAGGAGCTGGAAACACCATATATTTT.

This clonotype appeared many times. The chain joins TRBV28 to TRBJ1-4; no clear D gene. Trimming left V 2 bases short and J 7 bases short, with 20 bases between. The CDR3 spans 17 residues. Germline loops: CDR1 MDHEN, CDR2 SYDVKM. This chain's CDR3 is CASSLGASRRVGEKLFF. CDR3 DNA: TGTGCCAGCAGTTTAGGAGCTAGCCGAAGGGTGGGTGAAAAACTGTTTTTT. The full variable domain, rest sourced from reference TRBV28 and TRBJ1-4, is DVKVTQSSRYLVKRTGEKVFLECVQDMDHENMFWYRQDPGLGLRLIYFSYDVKMKEKGDIPEGYSVSREKKERFSLILESASTNQTSMYLCASSLGASRRVGEKLFFGSGTQLSVL.

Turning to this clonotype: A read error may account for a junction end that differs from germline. CDR3 DNA sequence: TGTGCCAGCAGCTCCCTGGGCGGGAGCCCTGCCCCCCCCTTCTTC. Its translation is CASSSLGGSPAPPFF. The rearrangement joins TRBV7-9 to TRBJ2-7, with 7 bases fitting TRBD2. The CDR3 runs to 15 residues. CDR1 is SEHNR, CDR2 FQNEAQ, per germline (reference sequence). The whole variable domain, filled in from reference TRBV7-9 and TRBJ2-7, reads DTGVSQNPRHKITKRGQNVTFRCDPISEHNRLYWYRQTLGQGPEFLTYFQNEAQLEKSRLLSDRFSAERPKGSFSTLEIQRTEQGDSAMYLCASSSLGGSPAPPFFGPGTRLTVT.

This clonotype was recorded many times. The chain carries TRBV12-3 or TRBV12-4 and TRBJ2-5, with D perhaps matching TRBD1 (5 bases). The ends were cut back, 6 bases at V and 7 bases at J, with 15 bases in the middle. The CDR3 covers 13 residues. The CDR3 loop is CASSVDSRATQYF. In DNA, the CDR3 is TGTGCCAGCAGCGTTGACAGTCGGGCGACCCAGTACTTC.

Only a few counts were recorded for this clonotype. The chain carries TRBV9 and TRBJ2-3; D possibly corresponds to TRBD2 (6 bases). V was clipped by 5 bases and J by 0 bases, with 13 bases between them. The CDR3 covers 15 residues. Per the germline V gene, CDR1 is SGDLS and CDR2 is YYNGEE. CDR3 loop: CASRKGTSSTDTQYF. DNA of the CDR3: TGTGCCAGCAGAAAAGGGACTTCTAGCACAGATACGCAGTATTTT.

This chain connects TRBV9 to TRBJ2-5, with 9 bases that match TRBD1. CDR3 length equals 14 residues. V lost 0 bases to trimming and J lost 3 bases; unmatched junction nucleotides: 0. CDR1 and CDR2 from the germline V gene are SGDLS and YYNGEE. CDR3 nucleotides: TGTGCCAGCAGCGTAGGGACAGGGGAAGAGACCCAGTACTTC. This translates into CASSVGTGEETQYF.

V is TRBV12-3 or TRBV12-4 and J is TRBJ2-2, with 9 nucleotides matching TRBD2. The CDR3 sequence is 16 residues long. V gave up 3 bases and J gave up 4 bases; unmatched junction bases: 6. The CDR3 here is CASSFEAGGSTGELFF. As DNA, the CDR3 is TGTGCCAGCAGTTTTGAAGCGGGGGGCAGCACCGGGGAGCTGTTTTTT.

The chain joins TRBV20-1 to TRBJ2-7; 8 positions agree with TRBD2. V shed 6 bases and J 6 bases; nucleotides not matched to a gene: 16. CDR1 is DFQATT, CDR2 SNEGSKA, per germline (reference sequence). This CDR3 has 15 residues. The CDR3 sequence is CSAPSGGELRGEQYF. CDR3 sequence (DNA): TGCAGTGCCCCGTCGGGGGGGGAGCTAAGGGGCGAGCAGTACTTC.

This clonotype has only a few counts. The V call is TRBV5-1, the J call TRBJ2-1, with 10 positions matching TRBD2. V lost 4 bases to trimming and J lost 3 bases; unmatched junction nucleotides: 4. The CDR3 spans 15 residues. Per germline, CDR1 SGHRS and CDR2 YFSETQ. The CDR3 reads CASSTGLAIYNEQFF. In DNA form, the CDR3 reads TGCGCCAGCAGCACGGGACTAGCGATCTACAATGAGCAGTTCTTC.

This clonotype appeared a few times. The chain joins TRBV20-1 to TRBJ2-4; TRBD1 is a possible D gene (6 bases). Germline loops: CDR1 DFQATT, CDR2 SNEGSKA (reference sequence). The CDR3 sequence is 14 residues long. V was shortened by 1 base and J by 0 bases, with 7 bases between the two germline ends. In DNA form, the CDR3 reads TGCAGTGCTAGAGGGGGGCTAGCCAAAAACATTCAGTACTTC. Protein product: CSARGGLAKNIQYF.

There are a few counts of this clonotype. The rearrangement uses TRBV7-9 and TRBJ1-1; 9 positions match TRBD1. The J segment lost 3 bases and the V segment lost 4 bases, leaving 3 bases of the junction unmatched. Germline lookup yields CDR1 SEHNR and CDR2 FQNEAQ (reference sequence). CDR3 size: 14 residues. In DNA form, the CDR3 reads TGTGCCAGCAGCTCGACAGGGGGGGACACTGAAGCTTTCTTT. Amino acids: CASSSTGGDTEAFF.

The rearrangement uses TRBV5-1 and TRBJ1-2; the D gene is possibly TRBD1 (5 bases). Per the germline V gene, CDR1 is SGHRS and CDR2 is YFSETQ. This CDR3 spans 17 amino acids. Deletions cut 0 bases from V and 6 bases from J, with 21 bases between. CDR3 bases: TGCGCCAGCAGCTTGGACGGTGACAGCAGGACTCGACATGGCTACACCTTC. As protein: CASSLDGDSRTRHGYTF.